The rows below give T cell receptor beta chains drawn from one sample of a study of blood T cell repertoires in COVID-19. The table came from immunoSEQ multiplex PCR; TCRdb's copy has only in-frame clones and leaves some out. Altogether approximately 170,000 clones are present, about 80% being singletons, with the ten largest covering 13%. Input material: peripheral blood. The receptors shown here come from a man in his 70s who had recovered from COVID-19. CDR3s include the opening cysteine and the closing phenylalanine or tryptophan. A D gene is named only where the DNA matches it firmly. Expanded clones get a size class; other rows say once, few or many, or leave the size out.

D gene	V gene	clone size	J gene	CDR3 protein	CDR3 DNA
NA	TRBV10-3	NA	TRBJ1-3	CAISDGQGTSGNTIYF	TGTGCCATCAGTGATGGGCAGGGGACGTCTGGAAACACCATATATTTT
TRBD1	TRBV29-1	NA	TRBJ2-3	CSVPMDRGSSDTQYF	TGCAGCGTTCCTATGGACAGGGGTAGTTCAGATACGCAGTATTTT
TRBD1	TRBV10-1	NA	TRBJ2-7	CASSGDRDPEQYF	TGCGCCAGCAGTGGGGACAGGGACCCCGAGCAGTACTTC
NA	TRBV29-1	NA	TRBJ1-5	CSAGDYNQPQHF	TGCAGCGCAGGGGATTACAATCAGCCCCAGCATTTT
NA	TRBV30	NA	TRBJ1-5	CAWSFQVGQPQHF	TGTGCCTGGAGTTTCCAAGTCGGGCAGCCCCAGCATTTT
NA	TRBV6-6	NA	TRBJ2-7	CASSPRGEQYF	TGTGCCAGCAGCCCTCGCGGTGAGCAGTACTTC
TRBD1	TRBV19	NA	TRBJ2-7	CASSIGDSFSYEQYF	TGTGCCAGTAGTATAGGGGACAGCTTCTCCTACGAGCAGTACTTC
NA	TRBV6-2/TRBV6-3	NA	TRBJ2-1	CASSAGRDYNEQFF	TGTGCCAGCAGTGCAGGAAGAGACTACAATGAGCAGTTCTTC
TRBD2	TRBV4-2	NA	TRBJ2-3	CASSPGLAKQDTQYF	TGTGCCAGCAGCCCGGGACTAGCCAAGCAAGATACGCAGTATTTT
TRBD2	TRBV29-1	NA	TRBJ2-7	CSVTFASGSSYEQYF	TGCAGCGTTACATTCGCTAGCGGAAGCTCCTACGAGCAGTACTTC
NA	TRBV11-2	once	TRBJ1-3	CASSSGVSGNTIYF	TGTGCCAGCAGCTCAGGGGTCTCTGGAAACACCATATATTTT
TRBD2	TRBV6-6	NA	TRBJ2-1	CASFLGASGVNEQFF	TGTGCCAGCTTCCTGGGGGCTAGCGGGGTCAATGAGCAGTTCTTC
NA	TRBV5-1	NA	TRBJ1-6	CASSLDGEARGNSPLHF	TGCGCCAGCAGCTTGGACGGGGAAGCCCGGGGTAATTCACCCCTCCACTTT
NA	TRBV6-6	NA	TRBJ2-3	CASSPGTDTQYF	TGTGCCAGCTCGCCGGGCACAGATACGCAGTATTTT
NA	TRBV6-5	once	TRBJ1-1	CASLSPRSLNTEAFF	TGTGCCAGCCTCAGCCCGAGGTCGCTGAACACTGAAGCTTTCTTT
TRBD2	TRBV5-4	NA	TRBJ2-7	CASSLLPGLAGEYEQYF	TGTGCCAGCAGCTTGCTGCCGGGACTAGCGGGAGAATACGAGCAGTACTTC
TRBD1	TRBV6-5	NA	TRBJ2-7	CATIIGQGAAYEQYF	TGTGCCACTATAATTGGACAGGGGGCGGCCTACGAGCAGTACTTC
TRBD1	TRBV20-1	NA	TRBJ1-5	CSASDRVKPYSNQPQHF	TGCAGTGCTAGTGACAGGGTGAAGCCCTATAGCAATCAGCCCCAGCATTTT
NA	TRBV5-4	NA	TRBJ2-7	CASSSLGAIYEQYF	TGTGCCAGCAGCTCCCTTGGGGCAATCTACGAGCAGTACTTC
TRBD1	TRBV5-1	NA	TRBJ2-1	CASSYGGQGSYNEQFF	TGCGCCAGCAGCTACGGGGGACAGGGTTCCTACAATGAGCAGTTCTTC
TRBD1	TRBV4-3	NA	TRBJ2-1	CASSQGTGSGAVVEQFF	TGCGCCAGCAGCCAAGGGACAGGGTCCGGAGCAGTGGTTGAGCAGTTCTTC
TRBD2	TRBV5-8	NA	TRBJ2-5	CASSSGLAGGEGKETQYF	TGTGCCAGCAGCTCGGGACTAGCGGGAGGTGAAGGGAAGGAGACCCAGTACTTC
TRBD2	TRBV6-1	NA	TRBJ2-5	CASSARELAGMETQYF	TGTGCCAGCAGTGCCCGCGAACTAGCGGGAATGGAGACCCAGTACTTC
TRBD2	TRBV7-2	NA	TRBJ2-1	CASSLSGGASHEQFF	TGTGCCAGCAGCTTATCGGGGGGGGCTAGCCATGAGCAGTTCTTC
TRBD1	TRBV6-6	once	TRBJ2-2	CASRRQGGDTGELFF	TGTGCCAGCAGGCGACAGGGTGGCGACACCGGGGAGCTGTTTTTT
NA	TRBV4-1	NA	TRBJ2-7	CASSQAFGQYRSYEQYF	TGCGCCAGCAGCCAGGCTTTTGGACAGTACCGCTCCTACGAGCAGTACTTC
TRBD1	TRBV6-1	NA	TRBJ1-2	CASSETGGAGYGYTF	TGTGCCAGCAGTGAAACAGGGGGCGCGGGCTATGGCTACACCTTC
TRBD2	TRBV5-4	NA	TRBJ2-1	CASSLASAGGYNEQFF	TGTGCCAGCAGCTTGGCCTCAGCGGGAGGCTACAATGAGCAGTTCTTC
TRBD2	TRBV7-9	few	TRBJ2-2	CASSLSASGSGTGELFF	TGTGCCAGCAGCTTAAGCGCTAGCGGGAGTGGCACCGGGGAGCTGTTTTTT
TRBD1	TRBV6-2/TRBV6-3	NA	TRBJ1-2	CASSNAGGEDYGYTF	TGTGCCAGCAGTAACGCAGGGGGCGAAGACTATGGCTACACCTTC
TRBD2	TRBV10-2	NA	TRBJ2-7	CASSEMSAGGSEQYF	TGCGCCAGCAGTGAAATGTCAGCGGGAGGGTCCGAGCAGTACTTC
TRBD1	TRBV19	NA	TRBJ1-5	CASRKPGTGYNQPQHF	TGTGCCAGTAGAAAGCCCGGGACAGGGTATAATCAGCCCCAGCATTTT
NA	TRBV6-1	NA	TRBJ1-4	CASSEPLGQDEKLFF	TGTGCCAGCAGTGAACCCCTGGGGCAGGATGAAAAACTGTTTTTT
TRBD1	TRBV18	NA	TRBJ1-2	CASSPGTGYPSWYGYTF	TGTGCCAGCTCACCGGGGACAGGGTACCCTAGTTGGTATGGCTACACCTTC
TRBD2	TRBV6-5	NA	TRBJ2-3	CASKGTSAFTDTQYF	TGTGCCAGCAAGGGGACTAGCGCCTTCACAGATACGCAGTATTTT
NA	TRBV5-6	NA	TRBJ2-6	CASSLGRGSGANVLTF	TGTGCCAGCAGCTTGGGGCGAGGCTCTGGGGCCAACGTCCTGACTTTC
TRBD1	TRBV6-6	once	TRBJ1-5	CASTETGAVQPQHF	TGTGCCAGCACCGAGACAGGGGCAGTCCAGCCCCAGCATTTT
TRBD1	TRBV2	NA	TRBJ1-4	CASTRTGGSEKLFF	TGTGCCAGCACCCGGACAGGGGGCAGTGAAAAACTGTTTTTT
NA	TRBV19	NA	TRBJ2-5	CASSGGERETQYF	TGTGCCAGTAGCGGCGGGGAGCGGGAGACCCAGTACTTC
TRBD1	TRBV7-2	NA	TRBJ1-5	CASSTDRAQPQHF	TGTGCCAGCAGTACGGACAGGGCTCAGCCCCAGCATTTT